This entry describes one T cell receptor beta chain. A sample-barcoded 5' primer and a J-beta primer mix were used in a second PCR of about 7 to 12 cycles. Every sample gave at least 3 million paired-end reads containing CDR3. MiXCR, applied by TCRdb to the 5' RACE reads, yields one record per CDR3 protein. The top ten hold under 4.5% of the sample, which has a few hundred thousand distinct CDR3 sequences, around a quarter seen once. The data were taken from a study of blood T cells in healthy people across ages. Germline lookup yields CDR1 SGHTA and CDR2 FQGNSA. The length of the CDR3 is 14 residues. The V gene lost 2 bases and the J gene lost 4 bases, with 9 bases spanning the gap. This sample was also put to use in a study of T cells of mothers and their children. That study reports: There was no detection of any persistent microchimeric T cell clones.

The chain recombines TRBV7-2 with TRBJ1-3, with D maybe TRBD1 (5 bases). Sequenced input: blood. The receptor comes from a boy younger than 10 in good health. The CDR3 bases are TGTGCCAGCAGCTTATCAGGGTACGGAAACACCATATATTTT. Translation gives CASSLSGYGNTIYF.